The clone carrying this T cell receptor beta chain showed up just a few times. Its antigen is not identified. This sample stems from a study of tumor-infiltrating lymphocytes in localized non-small cell lung cancer. Study outcomes and limitations: Tumors had more T cell infiltration than uninvolved lung, per TCRbeta sequencing and CD3 counts. Different pieces of the same tissue were used for each assay.

Using immunoSEQ multiplex PCR, the repertoire was profiled, and TCRdb retains in-frame clones only, with some absent. Of about 21,000 clones detected, 80% appear once; the ten largest clones hold about 3.6%. This CDR3 has 15 amino acids. CDR1 is SEHNR, CDR2 FQNEAQ, per germline (reference sequence). V was cut by 4 bases and J by 4 bases, with 14 bases left in between. Material: lung tumor tissue. V gene TRBV7-9 combines with J gene TRBJ2-1; D may be TRBD1 or TRBD2 (5 bases each). The sequence was collected from a human donor with non-small cell lung cancer. The CDR3 loop reads CASSSTGPFYNEQFF. For the CDR3, the DNA is TGTGCCAGCAGCTCCACGGGACCTTTTTACAATGAGCAGTTCTTC.